The rows below give T cell receptor beta chains drawn from one sample of a study of cytomegalovirus exposure and HLA in healthy donors. The data were produced by immunoSEQ multiplex PCR, yet TCRdb's version contains in-frame clones alone and is incomplete. The sample records around 140,000 clones, approximately 84% being singletons. What was sequenced was PBMCs. All receptors come from a woman aged 55-75 years in good health and CMV-seropositive. Both conserved end residues are part of each CDR3. Fields, in order: clone size, D gene, V gene, CDR3 length, J gene, CDR3 protein, CDR3 DNA. The D gene is left open where the match is weak. Some rows mark clone size as missing; the rest say once, few, many or name a class of expanded clone.

once	.	TRBV11-1	13	TRBJ1-2	CASSLAGQAGYTF	TGTGCCAGCAGCTTAGCGGGGCAAGCTGGCTACACCTTC
.	.	TRBV30	15	TRBJ1-5	CAWSQGLTGNQPQHF	TGTGCCTGGAGTCAGGGACTTACGGGCAATCAGCCCCAGCATTTT
.	TRBD2	TRBV27	17	TRBJ2-7	CASSLSGLAGASYEQYF	TGTGCCAGCAGTTTATCGGGCCTAGCGGGAGCTTCCTACGAGCAGTACTTC
.	.	TRBV27	16	TRBJ2-2	CASSEEGTWNTGELFF	TGTGCCAGCAGTGAGGAGGGGACCTGGAACACCGGGGAGCTGTTTTTT
.	TRBD1	TRBV29-1	14	TRBJ1-4	CSVRDRVTNEKLFF	TGCAGCGTTAGGGACAGGGTAACTAATGAAAAACTGTTTTTT
.	.	TRBV10-3	13	TRBJ2-7	CAISDSIGYEQYF	TGTGCCATCAGTGACTCTATTGGCTACGAGCAGTACTTC
.	.	TRBV2	14	TRBJ2-2	CASSESANTGELFF	TGTGCCAGCAGTGAATCCGCGAACACCGGGGAGCTGTTTTTT
.	TRBD1	TRBV10-3	14	TRBJ1-1	CAISGDRVGTEAFF	TGTGCCATCAGTGGAGACAGGGTCGGAACTGAAGCTTTCTTT
.	TRBD1	TRBV7-2	15	TRBJ2-1	CASSLDRGEHNEQFF	TGTGCCAGCAGCCTGGACAGGGGAGAGCACAATGAGCAGTTCTTC
once	TRBD1	TRBV7-9	14	TRBJ2-7	CASSLAQGDYEQYF	TGTGCCAGCAGCTTAGCACAGGGGGACTACGAGCAGTACTTC
.	.	TRBV5-4	14	TRBJ1-2	CASSFKGLRYGYTF	TGTGCCAGCAGCTTTAAAGGACTACGCTATGGCTACACCTTC
.	TRBD1	TRBV6-6	12	TRBJ2-2	CAGGQGAGELFF	TGTGCCGGGGGACAGGGGGCCGGGGAGCTGTTTTTT
.	TRBD1	TRBV30	13	TRBJ1-5	CAWNRGLNQPQHF	TGTGCCTGGAACAGGGGGCTCAATCAGCCCCAGCATTTT
.	.	TRBV6-1	13	TRBJ2-7	CAIQAGDSYEQYF	TGTGCCATTCAGGCAGGGGATTCCTACGAGCAGTACTTC
.	TRBD1	TRBV29-1	12	TRBJ1-5	CSVGTGNQPQHF	TGCAGCGTAGGGACAGGCAATCAGCCCCAGCATTTT